This T cell receptor beta chain derives from a study of CD8+CD57+ T cells in acquired aplastic anemia. On the study more broadly: Sorted CD4+ and CD8+ cells gave an average of around 3.1 ug of DNA.

For sequencing, patients were chosen who had shown expansion of CD8+CD57+ cells by flow cytometry. The patients, all of them, had severe acquired aplastic anemia. Receipt of therapy had not occurred in any patient by the time of blood sampling. The template used for profiling TCR beta VDJ and CDR3 was genomic DNA. TCRdb recomputed calls from the reads with MiXCR, one row per CDR3 protein. The sample holds 220,000 or so distinct CDR3 sequences; about 60% are singletons and the top ten take around 58%. In regard to this clonotype: Its antigen is undetermined.

Study-level results: Fewer than 35 sequences, all CD8+ CDR3, were shared between patients and controls.

The CDR3 covers 13 residues. Looked up from germline, CDR1 is SGDLS and CDR2 is YYNGEE. Germline trimming cut 7 bases from V and 12 bases from J; bases unmatched to any gene: 15. This TCR came from a human donor with aplastic anemia. This chain links TRBV9 with TRBJ2-7, with TRBD2 matching 8 bases. Input material: sorted CD4+, CD8+, or CD8+CD57+ T cells (not recorded which) from PBMCs. CDR3 region: CASSLERGSLLYF. The CDR3 region has the DNA TGTGCCAGCTCGCTCGAGCGGGGGAGCCTTCTGTACTTC.